Sequencing of this T cell receptor beta chain was carried out in a study of blood T cell repertoires in COVID-19. On the study more broadly: T cells, B-cell-depleted T cells, or PBMCs supplied cDNA or gDNA.

TCRdb's copy holds only in-frame clones and misses some; the assay was immunoSEQ multiplex PCR. This table holds about 440,000 clones, more than 85% found once. The CDR3 length is 15 residues. J was trimmed by 1 base and V by 7 bases; bases with no gene match: 8. Germline V gene lookup returns CDR1 SGHNT and CDR2 YYREEE (reference sequence). This receptor was taken from a woman aged 30 to 39 with acute or convalescent COVID-19. Sequencing was performed on peripheral blood. The rearrangement joins TRBV5-4 to TRBJ1-1; 9 positions agree with TRBD1. Here the CDR3 reads CASLDRGRGNTEAFF. In nucleotides, the CDR3 is TGTGCCAGCTTAGACAGGGGGAGGGGGAACACTGAAGCTTTCTTT.